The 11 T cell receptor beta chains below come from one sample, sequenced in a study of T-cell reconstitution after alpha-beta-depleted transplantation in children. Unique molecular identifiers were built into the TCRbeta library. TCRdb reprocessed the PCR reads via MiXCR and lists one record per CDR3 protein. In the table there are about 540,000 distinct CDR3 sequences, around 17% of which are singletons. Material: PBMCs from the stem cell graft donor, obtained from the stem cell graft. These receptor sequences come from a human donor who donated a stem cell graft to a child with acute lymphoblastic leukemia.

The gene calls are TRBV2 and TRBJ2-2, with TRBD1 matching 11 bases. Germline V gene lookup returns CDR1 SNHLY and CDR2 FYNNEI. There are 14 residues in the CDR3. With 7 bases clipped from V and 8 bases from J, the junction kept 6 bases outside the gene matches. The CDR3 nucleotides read TGTGCCAGCATCGGACAGGGGGCTTCGGGGGAGCTGTTTTTT. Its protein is CASIGQGASGELFF.

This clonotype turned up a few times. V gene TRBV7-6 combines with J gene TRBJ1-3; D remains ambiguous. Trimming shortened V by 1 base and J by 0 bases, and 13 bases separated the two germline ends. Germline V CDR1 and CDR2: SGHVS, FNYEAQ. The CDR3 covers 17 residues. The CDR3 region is CASSLVGAPSSGNTIYF. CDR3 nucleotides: TGTGCCAGCAGCTTAGTTGGCGCCCCGAGCTCTGGAAACACCATATATTTT.

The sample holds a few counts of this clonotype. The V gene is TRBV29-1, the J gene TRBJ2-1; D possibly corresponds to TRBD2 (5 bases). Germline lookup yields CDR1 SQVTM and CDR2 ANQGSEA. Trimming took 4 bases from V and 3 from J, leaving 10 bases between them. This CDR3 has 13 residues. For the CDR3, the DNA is TGCAGCGTTGTATTAGCGCTCTACAATGAGCAGTTCTTC. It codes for CSVVLALYNEQFF.

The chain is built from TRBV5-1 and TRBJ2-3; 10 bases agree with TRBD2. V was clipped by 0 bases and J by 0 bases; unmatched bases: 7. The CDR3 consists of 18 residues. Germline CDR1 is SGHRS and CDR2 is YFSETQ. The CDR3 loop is CASSLGLSGRHSTDTQYF. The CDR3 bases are TGCGCCAGCAGCTTGGGGCTTAGCGGGAGGCATAGCACAGATACGCAGTATTTT. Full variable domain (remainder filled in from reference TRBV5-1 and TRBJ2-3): KAGVTQTPRYLIKTRGQQVTLSCSPISGHRSVSWYQQTPGQGLQFLFEYFSETQRNKGNFPGRFSGRQFSNSRSEMNVSTLELGDSALYLCASSLGLSGRHSTDTQYFGPGTRLTVL.

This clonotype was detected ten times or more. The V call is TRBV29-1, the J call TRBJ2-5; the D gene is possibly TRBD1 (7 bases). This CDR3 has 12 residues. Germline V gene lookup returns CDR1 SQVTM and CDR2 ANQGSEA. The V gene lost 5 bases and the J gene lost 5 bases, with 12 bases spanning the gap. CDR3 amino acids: CSVTGDWETQYF. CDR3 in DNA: TGCAGCGTTACAGGGGACTGGGAGACCCAGTACTTC. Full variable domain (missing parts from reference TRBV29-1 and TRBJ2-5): SAVISQKPSRDICQRGTSLTIQCQVDSQVTMMFWYRQQPGQSLTLIATANQGSEATYESGFVIDKFPISRPNLTFSTLTVSNMSPEDSSIYLCSVTGDWETQYFGPGTRLLVL.

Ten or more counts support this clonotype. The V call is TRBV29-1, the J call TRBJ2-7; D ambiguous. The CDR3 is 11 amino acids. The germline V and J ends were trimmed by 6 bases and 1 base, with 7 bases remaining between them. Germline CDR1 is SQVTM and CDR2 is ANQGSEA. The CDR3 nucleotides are TGCAGCGTCACACTATCCTACGAGCAGTACTTC. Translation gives CSVTLSYEQYF.

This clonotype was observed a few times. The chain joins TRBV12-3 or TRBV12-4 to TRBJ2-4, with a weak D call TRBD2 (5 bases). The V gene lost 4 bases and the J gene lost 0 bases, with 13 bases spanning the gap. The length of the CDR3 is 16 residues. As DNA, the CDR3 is TGTGCCAGCAGTTCAGGACTGCAGCTAGCCAAAAACATTCAGTACTTC. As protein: CASSSGLQLAKNIQYF.

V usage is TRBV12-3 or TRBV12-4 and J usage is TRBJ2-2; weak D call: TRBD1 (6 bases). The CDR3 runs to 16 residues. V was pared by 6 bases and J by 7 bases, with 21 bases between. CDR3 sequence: CASSWTDISRGGELFF. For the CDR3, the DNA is TGTGCCAGCAGCTGGACAGATATATCGAGGGGCGGGGAGCTGTTTTTT.

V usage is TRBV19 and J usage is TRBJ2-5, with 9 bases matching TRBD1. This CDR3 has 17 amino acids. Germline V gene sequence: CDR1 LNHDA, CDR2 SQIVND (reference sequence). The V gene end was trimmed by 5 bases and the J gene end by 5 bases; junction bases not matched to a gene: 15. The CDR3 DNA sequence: TGTGCCAGTAGTCCAGCCGGGACAGGGTTTATTGGGGAGACCCAGTACTTC. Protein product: CASSPAGTGFIGETQYF.

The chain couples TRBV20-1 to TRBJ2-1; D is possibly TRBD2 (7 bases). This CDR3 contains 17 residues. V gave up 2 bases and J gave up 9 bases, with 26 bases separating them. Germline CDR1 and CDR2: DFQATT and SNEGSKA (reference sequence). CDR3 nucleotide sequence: TGCAGTGCTAGACAAGGTTACAGCGGGACCAAAGGGGGTGAGCAGTTCTTC. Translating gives CSARQGYSGTKGGEQFF.

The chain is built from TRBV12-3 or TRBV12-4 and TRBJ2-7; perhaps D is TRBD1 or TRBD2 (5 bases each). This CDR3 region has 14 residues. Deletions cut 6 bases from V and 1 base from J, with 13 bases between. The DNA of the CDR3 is TGTGCCAGCAGCCCCGGGGCTCCGTCCTACGAGCAGTACTTC. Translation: CASSPGAPSYEQYF.